The text below deals with one T cell receptor beta chain. The sample is drawn from a study of blood T cell repertoires in COVID-19. The CDR3 has 16 residues. V dropped 0 bases and J dropped 5; count of bases not matched to a gene: 7. Germline CDR1 and CDR2: SGHRS and YFSETQ. Sequenced by immunoSEQ multiplex PCR; TCRdb stores in-frame clones only, minus some. In the table there are about 260,000 clones, roughly 88% of which are singletons. Across 20 to 25 US areas, participants ranged in age from roughly 18 to 95 years. This clonotype was sampled from a woman in her 50s who had recovered from COVID-19. This rearrangement joins TRBV5-1 to TRBJ1-1, with 10 bases aligning to TRBD1. The sequencing sample was made of PBMCs or T cells enriched from blood (not recorded which). The CDR3 DNA reads TGCGCCAGCAGCTTGGGGGACAGGGGAGGAGGAACTGAAGCTTTCTTT. Residues: CASSLGDRGGGTEAFF.